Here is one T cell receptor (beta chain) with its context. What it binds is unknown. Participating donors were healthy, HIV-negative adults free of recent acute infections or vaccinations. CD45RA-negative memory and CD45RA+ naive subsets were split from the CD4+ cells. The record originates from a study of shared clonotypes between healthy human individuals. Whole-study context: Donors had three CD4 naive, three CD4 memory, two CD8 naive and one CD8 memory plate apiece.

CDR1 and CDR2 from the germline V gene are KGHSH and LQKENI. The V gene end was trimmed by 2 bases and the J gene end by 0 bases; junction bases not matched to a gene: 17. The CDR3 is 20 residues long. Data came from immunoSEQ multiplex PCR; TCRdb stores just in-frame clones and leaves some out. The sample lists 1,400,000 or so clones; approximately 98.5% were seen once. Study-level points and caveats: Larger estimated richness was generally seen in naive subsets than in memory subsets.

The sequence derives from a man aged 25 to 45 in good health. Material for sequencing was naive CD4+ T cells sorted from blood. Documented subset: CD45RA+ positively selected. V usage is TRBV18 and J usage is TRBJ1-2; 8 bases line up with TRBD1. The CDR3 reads CASSPNPGGTGPQANYGYTF. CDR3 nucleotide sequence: TGTGCCAGCTCACCAAACCCCGGGGGGACAGGTCCACAAGCTAACTATGGCTACACCTTC.